These 5 T cell receptor beta chains originate from one sample sequenced in a study of response to subunit inactivated influenza vaccine. Via MiXCR, TCRdb re-called the RT-PCR reads, giving one row per CDR3 protein. Of under 750,000 distinct CDR3 sequences listed, roughly 10% are singletons. The source was PBMCs from blood, collected on the day of vaccination. Receptor source: a man between 45 and 60 years old who received an inactivated influenza vaccine.

This clonotype was picked up many times. The chain employs TRBV12-3 or TRBV12-4 and TRBJ1-4, with D perhaps matching TRBD1 (6 bases). This CDR3 comprises 16 residues. V lost 4 bases, J lost 4 bases, and 16 bases lay in between. CDR3 sequence (DNA): TGTGCCAGCAGTTCCGGACAGTGGGGCCTTAATGAAAAACTGTTTTTT. Its protein product is CASSSGQWGLNEKLFF.

This clonotype was counted between two and nine times. The chain combines TRBV6-4 with TRBJ2-7; 7 bases line up with TRBD1. The CDR3 sequence is 20 residues long. The V gene's germline CDR1 is MRHNA and CDR2 SNTAGT. The V segment lost 5 bases and the J segment 0 bases; nucleotides outside the gene matches: 22. Here the CDR3 DNA reads TGTGCCAGCAGTCGACGACCCCGGGACAGCGCAATAAGACACTCCTACGAGCAGTACTTC. This translates into CASSRRPRDSAIRHSYEQYF.

This clonotype was observed a few times. The chain employs TRBV5-5 and TRBJ1-4; D unclear. From germline, CDR1 is SGHKS and CDR2 YYEKEE (reference sequence). CDR3 length: 13 residues. Trimming took 1 base from V and 10 from J, leaving 11 bases between them. The CDR3 nucleotides are TGTGCCAGCAGCTTGCCGGACCGGGGAAAACTGTTTTTT. Residues: CASSLPDRGKLFF.

This clonotype was recorded many times. The V call is TRBV4-1, the J call TRBJ1-1; D unclear. V shed 4 bases and J shed 0 bases, with 6 bases lying between them. The CDR3 covers 13 residues. Germline V gene data show CDR1 as MGHRA and CDR2 as YSYEKL. The DNA of the CDR3 is TGCGCCAGCAGCCTCTCAATGAACACTGAAGCTTTCTTT. This sequence encodes CASSLSMNTEAFF.

This clonotype has at least ten counts. The chain combines TRBV18 with TRBJ2-2; D unresolved. The CDR3 consists of 12 residues. V was cut by 2 bases and J by 5 bases, with 3 bases left in between. The V gene's germline CDR1 is KGHSH and CDR2 LQKENI. CDR3 in DNA: TGTGCCAGCTCACCAGGGACCGGGGAGCTGTTTTTT. This encodes CASSPGTGELFF. The whole variable domain, filled in from reference TRBV18 and TRBJ2-2, reads NAGVMQNPRHLVRRRGQEARLRCSPMKGHSHVYWYRQLPEEGLKFMVYLQKENIIDESGMPKERFSAEFPKEGPSILRIQQVVRGDSAAYFCASSPGTGELFFGEGSRLTVL.